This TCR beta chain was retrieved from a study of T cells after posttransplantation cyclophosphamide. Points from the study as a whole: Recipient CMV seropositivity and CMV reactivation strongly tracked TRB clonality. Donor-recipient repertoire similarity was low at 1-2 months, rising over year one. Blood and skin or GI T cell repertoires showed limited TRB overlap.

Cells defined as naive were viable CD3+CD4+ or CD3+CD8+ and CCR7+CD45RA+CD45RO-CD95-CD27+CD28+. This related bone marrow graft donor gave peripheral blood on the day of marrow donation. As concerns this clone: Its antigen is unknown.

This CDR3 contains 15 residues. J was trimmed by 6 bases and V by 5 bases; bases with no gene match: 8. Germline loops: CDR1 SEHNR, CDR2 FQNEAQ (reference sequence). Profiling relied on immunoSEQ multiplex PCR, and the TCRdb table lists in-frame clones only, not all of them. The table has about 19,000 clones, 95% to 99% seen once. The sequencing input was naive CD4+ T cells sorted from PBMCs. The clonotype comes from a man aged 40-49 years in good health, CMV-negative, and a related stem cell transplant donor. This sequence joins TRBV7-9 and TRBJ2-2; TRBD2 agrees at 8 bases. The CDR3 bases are TGTGCCAGCAGCCTCCGGGGGGGGGTCGCCGGGGAGCTGTTTTTT. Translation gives CASSLRGGVAGELFF.